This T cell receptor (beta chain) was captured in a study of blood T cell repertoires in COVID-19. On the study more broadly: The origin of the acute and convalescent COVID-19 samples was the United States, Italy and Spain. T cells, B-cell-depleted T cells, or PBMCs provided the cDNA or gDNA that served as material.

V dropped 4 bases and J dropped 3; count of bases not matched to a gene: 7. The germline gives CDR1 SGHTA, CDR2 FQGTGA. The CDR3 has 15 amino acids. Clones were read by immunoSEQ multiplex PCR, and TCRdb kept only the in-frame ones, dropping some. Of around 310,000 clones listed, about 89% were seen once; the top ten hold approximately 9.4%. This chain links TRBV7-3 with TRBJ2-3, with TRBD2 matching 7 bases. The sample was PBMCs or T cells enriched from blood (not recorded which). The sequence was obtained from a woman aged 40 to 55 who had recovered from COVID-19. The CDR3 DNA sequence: TGTGCCAGCAGCTATGGGGGGGATAGGACAGATACGCAGTATTTT. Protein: CASSYGGDRTDTQYF.